One and the same sample provided the 9 T cell receptor beta chains below, sequenced in a study of blood T cells in healthy people across ages. Alongside a J-beta primer mix, a sample-barcoded 5' primer served in a second PCR lasting roughly 7 to 12 cycles. TCRdb itself ran the 5' RACE reads through MiXCR, one entry per CDR3 protein. The sample consists of 1,500,000 or so distinct CDR3 sequences, 35% to 45% of them appearing once. Sequenced: blood. These receptors all stem from a woman aged 18-30 years in good health.

The V gene is TRBV6-1, the J gene TRBJ2-7; 9 bases line up with TRBD2. This CDR3 contains 15 residues. CDR1 MNHNS and CDR2 SASEGT come from the germline V gene. V was clipped by 3 bases and J by 3 bases; unmatched bases: 6. Written as DNA, the CDR3 is TGTGCCAGCAGTGAGCCGGGACTAGCTTACTACGAGCAGTACTTC. Translated: CASSEPGLAYYEQYF.

This clonotype was seen a handful of times. The chain has TRBV27 and TRBJ2-1, with 8 positions matching TRBD2. The CDR3 has 16 residues. Germline CDR1 and CDR2: MNHEY and SMNVEV (reference sequence). With 1 base clipped from V and 7 bases from J, the junction kept 9 bases outside the gene matches. The CDR3 region is CASSLLPGRAMNEQFF. DNA for the CDR3: TGTGCCAGCAGTTTATTACCCGGGAGGGCTATGAATGAGCAGTTCTTC.

This clonotype was seen more than once but under ten times. CDR3 coding DNA: TGCAGTGCTAGAGTTCCAGGGGTTTTGACAGATACGCAGTATTTT. Amino acids: CSARVPGVLTDTQYF. The chain combines TRBV20-1 with TRBJ2-3, with a tentative D call TRBD1 (6 bases). The CDR3 sequence is 15 residues long. Germline lookup yields CDR1 DFQATT and CDR2 SNEGSKA (reference sequence). V was cut by 1 base and J by 3 bases, with 14 bases left in between.

The chain links TRBV20-1 to TRBJ2-7; D uncertain. Trimming removed 6 bases at V and 7 bases at J, with 13 bases between. Germline assignment: CDR1 DFQATT and CDR2 SNEGSKA (reference sequence). This CDR3 region has 11 residues. CDR3 in amino acids: CSASFRREQYF. The CDR3 DNA sequence: TGCAGTGCCTCTTTTCGGCGGGAGCAGTACTTC.

V gene TRBV11-1 combines with J gene TRBJ2-1; 8 nucleotides line up with TRBD2. Germline V gene sequence: CDR1 SGHAT, CDR2 FQDESV (reference sequence). CDR3 size: 16 residues. V dropped 4 bases and J dropped 1; count of bases not matched to a gene: 6. Written as DNA, the CDR3 is TGTGCCAGCAGCTCCAGCGGGAGTGGGTCCTACAATGAGCAGTTCTTC. Its translation: CASSSSGSGSYNEQFF.

This clonotype showed up many times. The chain employs TRBV12-3 or TRBV12-4 and TRBJ2-5; D call uncertain. The CDR3 loop spans 14 amino acids. The germline V and J ends were trimmed by 3 bases and 5 bases, with 13 bases remaining between them. The CDR3 coding sequence is TGTGCCAGCAGTTTTTATGGACCGATGGAGACCCAGTACTTC. Translation: CASSFYGPMETQYF.

The V gene is TRBV3-1, the J gene TRBJ2-1; 14 nucleotides agree with TRBD2. CDR3 size: 17 residues. V shed 4 bases, J shed 6 bases, and the junction held 8 bases outside the gene matches. The germline V gene has CDR1 LGHDT and CDR2 YNNKEL (reference sequence). CDR3 residues: CASSPRAGLAGVNEQFF. The CDR3 DNA reads as TGTGCCAGCAGCCCCCGAGCGGGACTAGCGGGAGTCAATGAGCAGTTCTTC.

This clonotype has only a few counts. This chain joins TRBV5-1 and TRBJ2-1; possible D gene TRBD1, 5 bases. Germline CDR1 reads SGHRS; CDR2 reads YFSETQ. The CDR3 is 15 residues long. V gave up 6 bases and J gave up 0 bases, with 13 bases separating them. CDR3: CASMPQGSSYNEQFF. The CDR3 region has the DNA TGCGCCAGCATGCCTCAGGGAAGCTCCTACAATGAGCAGTTCTTC.

The chain has TRBV10-3 and TRBJ1-6; D not resolved. Trimming took off 3 bases at V and 9 bases at J, with 6 bases between the two ends. CDR3 length equals 12 residues. Germline V gene data show CDR1 as ENHRY and CDR2 as SYGVKD. CDR3 DNA: TGTGCCATCAGTGATATGAGTTCACCCCTCCACTTT. It specifies CAISDMSSPLHF.